This T cell receptor beta chain is drawn from a study of identifying expanded T cells in peripheral blood. Germline CDR1 MDHEN, CDR2 SYDVKM. This CDR3 contains 13 residues. V was trimmed by 2 bases and J by 2 bases, leaving 6 bases between them. Libraries were prepared by immunoSEQ multiplex PCR; TCRdb keeps only in-frame clonotypes and omits some of them. In the table there are tens of thousands of clones, roughly 89% of which are singletons. The material sequenced was blood. The TCR sequence derives from a person aged 18 to 70 in good health. This chain uses TRBV28 with TRBJ1-2, with no clear D. Written as DNA, the CDR3 is TGTGCCAGCAGTTTAGACCGAAACTATGGCTACACCTTC. It yields the protein CASSLDRNYGYTF.